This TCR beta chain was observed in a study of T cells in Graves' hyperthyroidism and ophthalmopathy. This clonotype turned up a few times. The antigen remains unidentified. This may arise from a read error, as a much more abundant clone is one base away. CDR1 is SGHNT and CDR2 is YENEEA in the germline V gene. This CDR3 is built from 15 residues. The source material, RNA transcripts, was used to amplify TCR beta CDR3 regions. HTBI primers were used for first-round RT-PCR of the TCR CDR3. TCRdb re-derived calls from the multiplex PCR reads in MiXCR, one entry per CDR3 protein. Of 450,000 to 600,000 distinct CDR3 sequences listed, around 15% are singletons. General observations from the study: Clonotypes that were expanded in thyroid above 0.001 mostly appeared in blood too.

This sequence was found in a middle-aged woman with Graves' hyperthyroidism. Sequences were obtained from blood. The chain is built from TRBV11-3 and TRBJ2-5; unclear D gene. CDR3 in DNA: TGTGTCAGCAGCTTAACTGTCTTCGCGGAGGAGACCCAGTACTTC. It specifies CVSSLTVFAEETQYF.